This T cell receptor (beta chain) came from a study of cytomegalovirus exposure and HLA in healthy donors. Study summary: An earlier analysis found 110 million or so unique TCR beta sequences from about 190 million T cells. Overall study results and limits: Productive status was seen about 87% or about 30% of the time for most TCR beta V segments in an earlier analysis.

Donors had nominal health at sampling but likely had unrecorded immune exposures. Concerning this clone itself: The target antigen is unknown.

The germline V gene encodes CDR1 SGHRS and CDR2 YFSETQ. The CDR3 extends over 17 amino acids. Trimming removed 0 bases from V and 1 base from J, with 16 bases in between. PCR primers comprised 60 Vbeta and 13 Jbeta primers. Assay used: immunoSEQ multiplex PCR; TCRdb lists only in-frame clones, some missing. This table holds about 130,000 clones, about 80% found once. The material sequenced was PBMCs. The receptor's source is a man aged 25 to 40 in good health. V gene TRBV5-1 combines with J gene TRBJ1-1, with no clear D. CDR3 in DNA: TGCGCCAGCAGCTTGGCGGTACGGTTTAGCTCGAACACTGAAGCTTTCTTT. Translation: CASSLAVRFSSNTEAFF.